One T cell receptor (beta chain) is described in this entry. The same CDR3 can be traced to other DNA sequences in this sample. This sample stems from a study of OX40 agonist ivuxolimab in advanced cancers. Overall study: Each dose-escalation patient presented with hepatocellular carcinoma, melanoma, renal cell or head and neck cancer.

With autoimmune disease history or systemic immunosuppression, patients were excluded. This CDR3 spans 14 amino acids. In germline, CDR1 is LNHDA, CDR2 SQIVND (reference sequence). With V trimmed by 1 base and J by 0 bases, 0 bases remained unmatched. Method: immunoSEQ multiplex PCR; TCRdb's copy keeps in-frame clones and lacks some. Of roughly 100,000 clones in the sample, around 87% were seen once. V usage is TRBV19 and J usage is TRBJ2-7, with 7 positions matching TRBD2. This clonotype was obtained from an adult with an advanced solid tumor such as melanoma, head and neck, liver or kidney cancer. The source was CD4+ or CD8+ T cells sorted from blood, collected in a trial of the OX40 agonist ivuxolimab. In DNA form, the CDR3 reads TGTGCCAGTAGTATAGGCGGGAGCTCCTACGAGCAGTACTTC. It is translated as CASSIGGSSYEQYF.